The sequence of this T cell receptor (beta chain) was determined in a study of T cell changes during pregnancy in multiple sclerosis (dated by TCRdb to between 2018 and 2020). For context, the study as a whole: In women with multiple sclerosis, the researchers looked at how the T cell repertoire shifted as pregnancy progressed.

Libraries were constructed by the immunoSEQ multiplex PCR assay. TCRdb stores this immuneACCESS table with in-frame sequences only. Part of the clones is absent; in the studies checked, under half of the shortfall reflects unresolved V genes, and no reason is known for the rest. The sample table records about 75,000 clones; roughly nine tenths of these occur just once. The top ten hold over 0.7% of the sample. There are 15 amino acids in the CDR3, from cysteine to phenylalanine inclusive. Only the CDR3 DNA stays, 45 bases, in frame from base 1. V ends up 5 bases short and J 4 bases short, with an unmatched junction base count of 6. According to the germline V gene, CDR1 reads SGHRS and CDR2 reads YFSETQ. Comments on this clone: What antigen it recognizes has not been identified. There are no base qualities to consult, and no much larger clone falls within one base.

This sample comprised peripheral blood, obtained in the first trimester of pregnancy. This TCR was recovered from a female donor in good health, enrolled as a control in a pregnancy study. The chain is assembled from TRBV5-1 and TRBJ2-1, with TRBD2 matching 10 junction bases. The CDR3: CASREGLADYNEQFF. The nucleotide sequence reads as follows: TGCGCCAGCAGGGAAGGACTAGCGGATTACAATGAGCAGTTCTTC.